This T cell receptor (beta chain) was sequenced for a study of response to subunit inactivated influenza vaccine. Study conclusions and caveats: Authors suggested each seasonal influenza vaccination recruits few new T cells.

Trimming removed 5 bases from V and 8 bases from J; junction bases left unmatched: 23. Germline values: CDR1 MDHEN, CDR2 SYDVKM. This CDR3 has 19 residues. In this sample, this clonotype turned up a few times. What it recognizes is unknown. TCRdb reprocessed the RT-PCR reads with MiXCR, giving one entry per CDR3 protein. The sample carries approximately 170,000 distinct CDR3 sequences, roughly 14% recorded once. This sequence was found in a man between 50 and 59 years old who received an inactivated influenza vaccine. This specimen was CD8+ T cells sorted from PBMCs, taken roughly 5 days after vaccination. The rearrangement joins TRBV28 to TRBJ2-2, with 7 bases aligning to TRBD1. The CDR3 DNA reads TGTGCCAGCAGTGTCTCGTTCCGGGACAGCGGTCCTAAAGAAGGGGAGCTGTTTTTT. Translation gives CASSVSFRDSGPKEGELFF.